This T cell receptor beta chain is drawn from a study of T cell changes during pregnancy in multiple sclerosis. The CDR3 loop spans 16 amino acids. CDR1 and CDR2 from the germline V gene are MNHEY and SVGAGI. Trimming cost V 2 bases and J 3 bases; bases outside gene matches: 5. The data were produced by immunoSEQ multiplex PCR, yet TCRdb's version contains in-frame clones alone and is incomplete. The table shows about 62,000 clones, with around 92% occurring only once. This sequence joins TRBV6-5 and TRBJ2-2; TRBD2 agrees at 8 bases. Sequencing was performed on peripheral blood, taken in the second trimester of pregnancy. The origin of this receptor is a female donor in good health, enrolled as a control in a pregnancy study. The CDR3 DNA is TGTGCCAGCAGTTACGCCCGGGGGGGGCACACCGGGGAGCTGTTTTTT. It codes for CASSYARGGHTGELFF.